Presented here are 6 T cell receptor beta chains from one specimen sequenced in a study of shared clonotypes between healthy human individuals. Assay: immunoSEQ multiplex PCR; the TCRdb copy retains only in-frame clones and omits some. The sample yields approximately 810,000 clones, about 92% seen once. Positively selected for CCR7, the CD45RO-negative cells used as naive CD8 cells excluded terminally differentiated effector memory CD45RA+ cells. Material: naive CD8+ T cells sorted from blood. The receptor set was obtained from a man aged 25 to 45 in good health.

The rearrangement joins TRBV5-1 to TRBJ2-1; possibly TRBD2 for D (6 bases). Trimming stripped 5 bases from V and 4 bases from J, with 10 bases between. CDR1 is SGHRS and CDR2 is YFSETQ in the germline V gene. This CDR3 contains 13 residues. CDR3 amino acids: CASRGGTYNEQFF. CDR3 coding DNA: TGCGCCAGCAGGGGCGGGACGTACAATGAGCAGTTCTTC.

This chain joins TRBV10-3 and TRBJ2-7; the match to TRBD2 covers 7 bases. V trimming: 6 bases; J trimming: 2 bases; junction bases outside the gene matches: 10. This CDR3 spans 15 amino acids. The germline gives CDR1 ENHRY, CDR2 SYGVKD. In DNA form, the CDR3 reads TGTGCCATCAGCGGCACGGCTAGCGGAACCTACGAGCAGTACTTC. It codes for CAISGTASGTYEQYF.

This clone was counted only a few times. The chain joins TRBV30 to TRBJ1-1; no clear D gene. CDR3 length: 11 residues. The V end was cut by 2 bases, the J end by 8 bases, with 9 bases between. Germline CDR1 GTSNPN, CDR2 SVGIG (reference sequence). The CDR3 DNA is TGTGCCTGGAGTTTGGGGATGGAAGCTTTCTTT. Protein sequence: CAWSLGMEAFF. The variable domain in full, completed from reference TRBV30 and TRBJ1-1, reads SQTIHQWPATLVQPVGSPLSLECTVEGTSNPNLYWYRQAAGRGLQLLFYSVGIGQISSEVPQNLSASRPQDRQFILSSKKLLLSDSGFYLCAWSLGMEAFFGQGTRLTVV.

The genes are TRBV9 and TRBJ1-2; no clear D. Deletions cut 3 bases from V and 6 bases from J, with 9 bases between. CDR1 and CDR2 (germline): SGDLS, YYNGEE. The CDR3 has 12 residues. The chain's CDR3 is CASSAGRDGYTF. Here the CDR3 DNA reads TGTGCCAGCAGCGCGGGTAGGGATGGCTACACCTTC.

This clone appeared a few times. This sample also contains other DNA sequences that code for the same CDR3. The chain combines TRBV30 with TRBJ2-5; D not certain. V lost 2 bases and J 1 base, leaving 8 bases between the germline ends. CDR1 GTSNPN and CDR2 SVGIG come from the germline V gene (reference sequence). The CDR3 has 13 amino acids. This CDR3 reads CAWSLGSQETQYF. The CDR3 nucleotides read TGTGCCTGGAGTTTGGGGTCCCAAGAGACCCAGTACTTC.

The V gene is TRBV29-1, the J gene TRBJ2-7; TRBD2 is a possible D gene (6 bases). Germline CDR1 and CDR2: SQVTM and ANQGSEA. CDR3 length: 16 residues. The V gene lost 3 bases and the J gene lost 2 bases, with 20 bases spanning the gap. Here the CDR3 reads CSVEGGGTLDPYEQYF. In DNA form, the CDR3 reads TGCAGCGTTGAGGGTGGGGGGACCCTCGACCCCTACGAGCAGTACTTC.